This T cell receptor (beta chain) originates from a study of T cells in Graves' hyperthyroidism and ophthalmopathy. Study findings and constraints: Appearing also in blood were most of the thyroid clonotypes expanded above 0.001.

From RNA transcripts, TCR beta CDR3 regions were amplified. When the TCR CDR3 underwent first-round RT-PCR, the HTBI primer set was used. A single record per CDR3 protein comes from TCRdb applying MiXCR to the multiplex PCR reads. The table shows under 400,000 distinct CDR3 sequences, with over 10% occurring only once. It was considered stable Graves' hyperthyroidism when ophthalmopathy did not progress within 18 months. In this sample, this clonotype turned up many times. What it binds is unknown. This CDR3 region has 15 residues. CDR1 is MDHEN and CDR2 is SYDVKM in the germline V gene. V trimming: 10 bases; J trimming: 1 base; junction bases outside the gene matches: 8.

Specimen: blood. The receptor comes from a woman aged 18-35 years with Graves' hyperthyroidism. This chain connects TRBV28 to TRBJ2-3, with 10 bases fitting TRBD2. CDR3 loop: CAILSGGAGTDTQYF. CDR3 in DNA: TGTGCCATCCTAAGCGGGGGGGCGGGCACAGATACGCAGTATTTT.